This TCR beta chain was documented in a study of T cell responses to AZD1222 COVID-19 vaccine (dated by TCRdb to 2020 to 2022). Turning to the overall study: Because spike-specific TCR depth and breadth did not differ between the two schedules, AZD1222 recipients who got a second dose at roughly 4 weeks were pooled with those who got a second dose at roughly 12 weeks. Trial participants were enrolled by age into 18-55, 56-69 and 70-plus year subgroups, with around 150, 28 and 57 TCR-sequenced participants respectively. TCR sequencing was performed for roughly 240 trial participants, of whom around 200 were given two doses of AZD1222 and around 25 were given two doses of MenACWY control vaccine. Study-wide conclusions, independent of this receptor: Participants were mostly white British and included more females than males, and it was suggested by the authors that clonal diversity may have been underestimated. CD4 TCRs associated with the vaccine covered the entire spike protein, and the dominant responses were in regions 160-218 and 743-854. Because no day 14 peak-response samples were available, repertoires were characterized only after the peak T cell response. Epitopes outside the regions mutated in the B.1.351 and B.1.1.7 variants were reportedly recognized by nearly half of the unique spike-specific TCRs. After two AZD1222 doses, spike-specific TCR breadth and depth were significantly higher than at day 0 and than in MenACWY recipients. Conclusions about previously exposed vaccinees are limited, since just five to seven AZD1222 recipients were seropositive for SARS-CoV-2 at baseline. In the small 56-69-year group, the increase in depth fell short of significance, most likely because of low power.

For this clone: The target of this receptor is not known. Per-base quality was not reported, and no clone a single base away is much larger than it.

The time point tag for this specimen amounts to: baseline before first vaccination. Samples from vaccinated people were obtained from the UK trials COV001 and COV002, which included a single-blind randomized controlled phase 2/3 trial of AZD1222 (ChAdOx1 nCoV-19) in healthy adults. For TCRbeta chain sequencing, PBMC samples from trial participants were taken at day 0 and at day 28 after the second dose. V loses 5 bases of germline sequence and J loses 3 bases, and the interval between the two ends is 14 bases. The CDR3, cysteine through phenylalanine, is 14 amino acids long. CDR3 DNA only is kept here, 42 bases in frame from base 1. CDR1 and CDR2 are read off the germline V gene (reference sequence) as SEHNR and FQNEAQ. The CDR3 regions of human TCRbeta chains were analyzed by immunosequencing. The study's processing was this. TCRs in the repertoires were matched against a reference library of SARS-CoV-2-specific TCRs that had been generated with the MIRA antigen-specificity platform. Breadth meant the fraction of unique TCRs that were SARS-CoV-2-associated, whereas depth meant the fraction of total T cells that were SARS-CoV-2-associated. Using the MIRA data, each spike-specific TCR was assigned both to the spike region to which the TCR was reactive and to a CD4 or CD8 class. Log10-transformed breadth and depth values were compared by one-way ANOVA with Sidak's multiple comparisons tests. The table comes from immuneACCESS by way of TCRdb, which keeps in-frame sequences with V and J called. Part of the clones is missing from these tables; in studies checked, under half for an unresolved V gene and the rest for unknown reasons. The DNA gave D and trimming, while V, J and clone size come from that table. The sample profile shows about 140,000 clones; around 89% of them were found once. Around 5% of the sample comes from the top ten.

The rearranged chain carries TRBV7-9 and TRBJ2-7; perhaps TRBD1 is the D gene, with 6 bases matching. This specimen consisted of peripheral blood, obtained on day 0 of AZD1222 vaccination. This clonotype originated in an adult in good health. The DNA is as follows: TGTGCCAGCAGCCAAACGGGACAAAACTACGAGCAGTACTTC. This encodes CASSQTGQNYEQYF.